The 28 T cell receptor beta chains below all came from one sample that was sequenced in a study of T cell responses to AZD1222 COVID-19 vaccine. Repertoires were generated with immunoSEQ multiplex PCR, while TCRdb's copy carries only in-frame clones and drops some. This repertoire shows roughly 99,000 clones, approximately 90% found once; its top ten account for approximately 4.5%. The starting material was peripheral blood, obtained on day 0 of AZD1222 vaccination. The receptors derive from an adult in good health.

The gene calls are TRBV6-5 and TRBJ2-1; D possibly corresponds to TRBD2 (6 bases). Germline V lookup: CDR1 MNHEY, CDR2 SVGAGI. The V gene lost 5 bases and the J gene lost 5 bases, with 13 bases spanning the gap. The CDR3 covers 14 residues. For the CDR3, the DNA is TGTGCCAGCAGTACGGGACTTCTAAACAATGAGCAGTTCTTC. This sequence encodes CASSTGLLNNEQFF.

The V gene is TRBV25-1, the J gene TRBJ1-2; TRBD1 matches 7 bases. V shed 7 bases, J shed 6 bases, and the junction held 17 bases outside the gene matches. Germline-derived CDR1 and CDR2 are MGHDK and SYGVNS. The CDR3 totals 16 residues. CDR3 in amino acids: CASTPTGNYGFDGYTF. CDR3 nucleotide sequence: TGTGCCAGCACTCCGACAGGGAACTACGGCTTTGATGGCTACACCTTC.

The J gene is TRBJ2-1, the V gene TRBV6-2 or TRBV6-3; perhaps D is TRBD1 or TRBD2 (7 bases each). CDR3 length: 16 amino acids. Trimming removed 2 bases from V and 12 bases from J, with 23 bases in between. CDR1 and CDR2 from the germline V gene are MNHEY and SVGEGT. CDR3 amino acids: CASSYPPGGGLLRQFF. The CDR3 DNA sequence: TGTGCCAGCAGTTACCCCCCAGGGGGGGGTCTCCTTCGGCAGTTCTTC.

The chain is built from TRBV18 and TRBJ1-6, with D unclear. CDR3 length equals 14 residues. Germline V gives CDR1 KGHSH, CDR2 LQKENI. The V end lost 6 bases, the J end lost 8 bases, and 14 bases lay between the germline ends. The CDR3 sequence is CASSRRGDDSPLHF. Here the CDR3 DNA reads TGTGCCAGCTCTCGGAGAGGAGATGATTCACCCCTCCACTTT.

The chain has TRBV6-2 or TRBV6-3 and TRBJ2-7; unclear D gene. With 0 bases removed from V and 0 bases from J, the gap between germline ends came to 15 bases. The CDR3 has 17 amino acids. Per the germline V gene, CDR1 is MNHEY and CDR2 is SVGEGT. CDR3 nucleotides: TGTGCCAGCAGTTACTCGATGCAGACTCCGAGCTCCTACGAGCAGTACTTC. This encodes CASSYSMQTPSSYEQYF.

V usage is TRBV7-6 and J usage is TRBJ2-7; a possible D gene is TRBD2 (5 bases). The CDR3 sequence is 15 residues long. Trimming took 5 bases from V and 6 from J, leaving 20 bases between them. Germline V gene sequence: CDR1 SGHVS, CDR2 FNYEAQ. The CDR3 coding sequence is TGTGCCAGCAGCGTCACCAGGTCGGGGATGGGCGAGCAGTACTTC. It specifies CASSVTRSGMGEQYF.

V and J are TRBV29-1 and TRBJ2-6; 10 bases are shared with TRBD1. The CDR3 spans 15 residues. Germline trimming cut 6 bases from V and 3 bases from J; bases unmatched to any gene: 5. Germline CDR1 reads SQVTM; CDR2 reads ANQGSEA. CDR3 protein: CSVRTGGLGANVLTF. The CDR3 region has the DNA TGCAGCGTGAGGACAGGGGGTCTTGGGGCCAACGTCCTGACTTTC.

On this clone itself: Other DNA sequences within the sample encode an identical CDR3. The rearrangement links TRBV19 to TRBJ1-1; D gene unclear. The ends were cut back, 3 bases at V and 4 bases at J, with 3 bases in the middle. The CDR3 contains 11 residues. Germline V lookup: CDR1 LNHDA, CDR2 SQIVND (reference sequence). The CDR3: CASSIVTEAFF. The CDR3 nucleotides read TGTGCCAGTAGTATTGTCACTGAAGCTTTCTTT.

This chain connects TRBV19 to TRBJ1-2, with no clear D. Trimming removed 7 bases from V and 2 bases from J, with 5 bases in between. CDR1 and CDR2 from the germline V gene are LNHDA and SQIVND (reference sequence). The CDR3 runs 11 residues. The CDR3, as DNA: TGTGCCAGTACTGGGAACTATGGCTACACCTTC. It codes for CASTGNYGYTF. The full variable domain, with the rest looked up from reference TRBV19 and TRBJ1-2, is DGGITQSPKYLFRKEGQNVTLSCEQNLNHDAMYWYRQDPGQGLRLIYYSQIVNDFQKGDIAEGYSVSREKKESFPLTVTSAQKNPTAFYLCASTGNYGYTFGSGTRLTVV.

The CDR3: CASSLGTRTEAFF. CDR3 sequence (DNA): TGTGCCAGCAGTTTGGGAACTCGGACTGAAGCTTTCTTT. The V call is TRBV6-6, the J call TRBJ1-1; D gene uncertain. Germline V gene sequence: CDR1 MNHNY, CDR2 SVGAGI (reference sequence). Trimming took 4 bases from V and 5 from J, leaving 11 bases between them. This CDR3 spans 13 amino acids.

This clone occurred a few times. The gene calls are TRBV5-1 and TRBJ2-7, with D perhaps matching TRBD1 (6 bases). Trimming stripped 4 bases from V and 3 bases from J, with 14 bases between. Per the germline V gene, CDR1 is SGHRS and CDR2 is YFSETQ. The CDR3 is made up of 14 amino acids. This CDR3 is CASSPTQGNYEQYF. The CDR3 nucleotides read TGCGCCAGCAGCCCGACCCAGGGGAACTACGAGCAGTACTTC. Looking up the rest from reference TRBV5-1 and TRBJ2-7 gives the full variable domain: KAGVTQTPRYLIKTRGQQVTLSCSPISGHRSVSWYQQTPGQGLQFLFEYFSETQRNKGNFPGRFSGRQFSNSRSEMNVSTLELGDSALYLCASSPTQGNYEQYFGPGTRLTVT.

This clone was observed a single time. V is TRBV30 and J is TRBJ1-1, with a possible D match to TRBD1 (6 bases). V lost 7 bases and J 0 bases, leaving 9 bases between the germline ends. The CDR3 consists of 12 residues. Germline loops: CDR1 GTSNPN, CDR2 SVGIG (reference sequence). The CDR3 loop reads CASQGMNTEAFF. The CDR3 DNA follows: TGTGCCTCACAGGGAATGAACACTGAAGCTTTCTTT. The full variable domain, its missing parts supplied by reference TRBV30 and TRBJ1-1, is SQTIHQWPATLVQPVGSPLSLECTVEGTSNPNLYWYRQAAGRGLQLLFYSVGIGQISSEVPQNLSASRPQDRQFILSSKKLLLSDSGFYLCASQGMNTEAFFGQGTRLTVV.

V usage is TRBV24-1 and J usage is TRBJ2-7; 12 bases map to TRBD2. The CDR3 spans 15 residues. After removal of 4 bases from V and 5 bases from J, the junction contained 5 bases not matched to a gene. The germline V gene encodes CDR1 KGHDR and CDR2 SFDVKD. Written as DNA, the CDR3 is TGTGCCACCAGTGAGAGACTAGCGGGAGCCGACGAGCAGTACTTC. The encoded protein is CATSERLAGADEQYF.

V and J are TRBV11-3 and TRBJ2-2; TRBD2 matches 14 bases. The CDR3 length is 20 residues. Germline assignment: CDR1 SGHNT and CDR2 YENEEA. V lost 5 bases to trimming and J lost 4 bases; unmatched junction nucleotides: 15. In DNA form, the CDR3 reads TGTGCCAGCAGCCCCGCACCTGAGACTAGCGGGAGGGCCGGCACCGGGGAGCTGTTTTTT. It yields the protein CASSPAPETSGRAGTGELFF.

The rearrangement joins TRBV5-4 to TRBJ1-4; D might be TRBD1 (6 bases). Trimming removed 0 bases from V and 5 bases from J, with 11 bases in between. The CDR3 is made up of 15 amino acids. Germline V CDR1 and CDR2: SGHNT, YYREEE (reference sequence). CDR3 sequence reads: CASSLDGRGNEKLFF. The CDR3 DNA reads TGTGCCAGCAGCTTGGATGGGAGGGGGAATGAAAAACTGTTTTTT.

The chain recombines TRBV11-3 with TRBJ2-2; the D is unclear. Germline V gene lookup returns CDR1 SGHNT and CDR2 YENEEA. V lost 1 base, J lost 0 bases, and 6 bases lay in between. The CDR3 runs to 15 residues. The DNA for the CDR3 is TGTGCCAGCAGCTTAGGGGCCGCGAACACCGGGGAGCTGTTTTTT. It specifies CASSLGAANTGELFF.

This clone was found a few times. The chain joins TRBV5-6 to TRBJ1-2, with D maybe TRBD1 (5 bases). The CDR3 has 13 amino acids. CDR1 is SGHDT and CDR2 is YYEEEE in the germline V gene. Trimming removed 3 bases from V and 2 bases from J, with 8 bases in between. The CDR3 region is CASSWAGNYGYTF. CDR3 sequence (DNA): TGTGCCAGCAGCTGGGCAGGGAACTATGGCTACACCTTC.

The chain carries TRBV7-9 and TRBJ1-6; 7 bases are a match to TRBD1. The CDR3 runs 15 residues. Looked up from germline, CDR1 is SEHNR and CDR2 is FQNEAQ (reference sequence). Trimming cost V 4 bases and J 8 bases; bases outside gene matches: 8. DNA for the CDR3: TGTGCCAGCAGCTCCCCAGGGGGGAATCATTCACCCCTCCACTTT. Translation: CASSSPGGNHSPLHF.

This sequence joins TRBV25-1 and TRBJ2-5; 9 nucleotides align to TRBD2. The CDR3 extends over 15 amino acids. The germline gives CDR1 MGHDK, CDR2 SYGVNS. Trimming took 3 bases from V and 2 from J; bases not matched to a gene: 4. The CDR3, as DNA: TGTGCCAGCAGTGACCGTAGCGGGGGTCAAGAGACCCAGTACTTC. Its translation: CASSDRSGGQETQYF.

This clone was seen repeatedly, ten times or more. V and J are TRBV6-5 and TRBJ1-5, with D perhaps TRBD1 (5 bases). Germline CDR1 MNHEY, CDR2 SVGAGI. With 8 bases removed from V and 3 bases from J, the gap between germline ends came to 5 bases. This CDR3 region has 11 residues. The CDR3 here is CASGTNQPQHF. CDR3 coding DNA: TGTGCCAGCGGGACCAATCAGCCCCAGCATTTT.

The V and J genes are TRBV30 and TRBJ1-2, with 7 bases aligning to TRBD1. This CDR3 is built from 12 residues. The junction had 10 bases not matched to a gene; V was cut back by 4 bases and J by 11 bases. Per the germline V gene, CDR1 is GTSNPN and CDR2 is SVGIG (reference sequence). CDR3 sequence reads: CAWTISFRGYTF. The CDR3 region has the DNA TGTGCCTGGACCATATCTTTCAGGGGGTACACCTTC.

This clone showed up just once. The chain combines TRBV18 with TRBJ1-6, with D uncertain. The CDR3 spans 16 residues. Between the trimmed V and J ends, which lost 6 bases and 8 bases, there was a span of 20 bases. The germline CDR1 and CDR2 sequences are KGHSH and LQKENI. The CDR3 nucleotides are TGTGCCAGCTCCTCCGCACTGGGTCAAACGGATTCACCCCTCCACTTT. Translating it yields CASSSALGQTDSPLHF. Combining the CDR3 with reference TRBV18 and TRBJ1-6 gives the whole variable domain NAGVMQNPRHLVRRRGQEARLRCSPMKGHSHVYWYRQLPEEGLKFMVYLQKENIIDESGMPKERFSAEFPKEGPSILRIQQVVRGDSAAYFCASSSALGQTDSPLHFGNGTRLTVT.

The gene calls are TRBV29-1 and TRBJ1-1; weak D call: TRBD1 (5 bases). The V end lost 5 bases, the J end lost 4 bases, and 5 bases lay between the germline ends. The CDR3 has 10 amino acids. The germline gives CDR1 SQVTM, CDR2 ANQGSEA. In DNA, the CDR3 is TGCAGCGTTAGGGGCACTGAAGCTTTCTTT. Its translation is CSVRGTEAFF. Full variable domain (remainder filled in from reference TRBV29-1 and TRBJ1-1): SAVISQKPSRDICQRGTSLTIQCQVDSQVTMMFWYRQQPGQSLTLIATANQGSEATYESGFVIDKFPISRPNLTFSTLTVSNMSPEDSSIYLCSVRGTEAFFGQGTRLTVV.

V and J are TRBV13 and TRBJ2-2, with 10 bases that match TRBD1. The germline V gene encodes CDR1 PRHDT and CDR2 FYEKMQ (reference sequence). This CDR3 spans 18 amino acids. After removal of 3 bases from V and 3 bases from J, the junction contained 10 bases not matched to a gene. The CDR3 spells CASSFTLTGGGYTGELFF. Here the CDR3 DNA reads TGTGCCAGCAGCTTTACATTGACAGGGGGCGGTTACACCGGGGAGCTGTTTTTT.

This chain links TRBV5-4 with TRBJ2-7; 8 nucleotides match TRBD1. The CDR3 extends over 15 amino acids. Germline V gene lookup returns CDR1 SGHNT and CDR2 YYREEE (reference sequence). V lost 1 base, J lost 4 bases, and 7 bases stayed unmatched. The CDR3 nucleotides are TGTGCCAGCAGCTTGCAGGGGACAGGAGCTTACGAGCAGTACTTC. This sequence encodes CASSLQGTGAYEQYF. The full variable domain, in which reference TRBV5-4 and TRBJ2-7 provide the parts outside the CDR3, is ETGVTQSPTHLIKTRGQQVTLRCSSQSGHNTVSWYQQALGQGPQFIFQYYREEENGRGNFPPRFSGLQFPNYSSELNVNALELDDSALYLCASSLQGTGAYEQYFGPGTRLTVT.

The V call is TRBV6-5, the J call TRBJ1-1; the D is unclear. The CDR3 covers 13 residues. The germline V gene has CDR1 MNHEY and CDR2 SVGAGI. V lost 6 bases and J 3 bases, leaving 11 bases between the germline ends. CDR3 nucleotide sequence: TGTGCCAGCAGCCGAATCCGGGACACTGAAGCTTTCTTT. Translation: CASSRIRDTEAFF.

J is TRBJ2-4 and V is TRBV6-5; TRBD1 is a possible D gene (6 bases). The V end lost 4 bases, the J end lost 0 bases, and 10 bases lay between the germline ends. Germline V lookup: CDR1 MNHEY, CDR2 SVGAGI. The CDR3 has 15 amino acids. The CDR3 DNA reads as TGTGCCAGCAGTTCAGGGGTTTTAGCCAAAAACATTCAGTACTTC. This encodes CASSSGVLAKNIQYF.

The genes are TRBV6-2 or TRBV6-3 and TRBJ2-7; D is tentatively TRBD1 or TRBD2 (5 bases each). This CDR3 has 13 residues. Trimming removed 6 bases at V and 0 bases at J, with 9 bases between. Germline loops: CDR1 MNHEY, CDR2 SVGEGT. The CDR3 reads CASSQGTSYEQYF. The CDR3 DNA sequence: TGTGCCAGCAGCCAAGGGACCTCCTACGAGCAGTACTTC.